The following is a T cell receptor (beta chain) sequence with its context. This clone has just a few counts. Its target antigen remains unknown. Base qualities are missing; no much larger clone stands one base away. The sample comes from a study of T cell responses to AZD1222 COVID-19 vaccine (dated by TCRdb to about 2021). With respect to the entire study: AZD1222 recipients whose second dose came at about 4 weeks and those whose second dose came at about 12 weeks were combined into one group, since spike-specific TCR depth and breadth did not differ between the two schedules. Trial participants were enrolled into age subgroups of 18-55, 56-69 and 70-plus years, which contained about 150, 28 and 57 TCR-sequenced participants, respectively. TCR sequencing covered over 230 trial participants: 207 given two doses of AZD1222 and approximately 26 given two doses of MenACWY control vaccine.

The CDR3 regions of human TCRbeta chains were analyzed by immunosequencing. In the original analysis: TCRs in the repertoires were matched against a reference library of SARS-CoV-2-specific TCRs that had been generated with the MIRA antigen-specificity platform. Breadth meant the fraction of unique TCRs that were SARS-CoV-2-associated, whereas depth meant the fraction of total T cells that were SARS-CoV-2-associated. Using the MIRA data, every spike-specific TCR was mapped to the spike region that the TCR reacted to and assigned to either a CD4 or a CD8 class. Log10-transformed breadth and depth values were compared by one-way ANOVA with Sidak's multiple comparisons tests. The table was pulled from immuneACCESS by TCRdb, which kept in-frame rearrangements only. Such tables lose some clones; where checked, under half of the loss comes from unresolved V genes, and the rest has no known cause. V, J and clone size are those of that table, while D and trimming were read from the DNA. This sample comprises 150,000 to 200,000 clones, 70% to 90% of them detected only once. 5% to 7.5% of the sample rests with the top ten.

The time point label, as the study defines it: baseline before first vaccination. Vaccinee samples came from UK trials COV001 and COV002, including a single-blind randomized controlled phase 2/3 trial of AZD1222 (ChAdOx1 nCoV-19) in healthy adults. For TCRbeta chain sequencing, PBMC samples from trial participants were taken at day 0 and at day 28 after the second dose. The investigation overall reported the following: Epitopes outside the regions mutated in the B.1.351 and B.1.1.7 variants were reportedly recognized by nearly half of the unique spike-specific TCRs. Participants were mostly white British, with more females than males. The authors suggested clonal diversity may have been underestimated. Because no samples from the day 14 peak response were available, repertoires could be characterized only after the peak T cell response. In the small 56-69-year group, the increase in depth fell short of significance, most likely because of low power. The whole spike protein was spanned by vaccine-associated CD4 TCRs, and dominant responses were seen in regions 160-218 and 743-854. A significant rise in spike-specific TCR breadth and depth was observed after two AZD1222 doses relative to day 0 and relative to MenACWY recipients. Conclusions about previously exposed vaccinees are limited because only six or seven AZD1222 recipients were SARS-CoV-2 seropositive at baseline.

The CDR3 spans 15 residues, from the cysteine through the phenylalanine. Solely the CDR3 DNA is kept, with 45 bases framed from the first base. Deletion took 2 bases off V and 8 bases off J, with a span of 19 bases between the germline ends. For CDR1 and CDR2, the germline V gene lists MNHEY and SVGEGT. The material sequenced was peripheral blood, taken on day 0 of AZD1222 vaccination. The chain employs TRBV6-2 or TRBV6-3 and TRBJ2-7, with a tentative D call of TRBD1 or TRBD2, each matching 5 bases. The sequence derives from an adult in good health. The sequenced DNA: TGTGCCAGCAGTTACCCAATGGACATCACGGGGAAGCAGTACTTC. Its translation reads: CASSYPMDITGKQYF.